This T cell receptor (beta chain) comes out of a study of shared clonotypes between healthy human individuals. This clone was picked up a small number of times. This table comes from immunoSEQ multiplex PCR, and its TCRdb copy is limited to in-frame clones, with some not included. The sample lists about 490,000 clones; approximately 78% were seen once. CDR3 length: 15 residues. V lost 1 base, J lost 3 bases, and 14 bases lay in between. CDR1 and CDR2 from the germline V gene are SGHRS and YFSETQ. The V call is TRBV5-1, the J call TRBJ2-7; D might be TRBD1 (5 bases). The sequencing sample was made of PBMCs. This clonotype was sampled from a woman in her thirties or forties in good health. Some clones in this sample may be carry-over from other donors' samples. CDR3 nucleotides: TGCGCCAGCAGCTTGTCAGGGCTGTGGGACTACGAGCAGTACTTC. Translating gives CASSLSGLWDYEQYF. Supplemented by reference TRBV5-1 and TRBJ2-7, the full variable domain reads KAGVTQTPRYLIKTRGQQVTLSCSPISGHRSVSWYQQTPGQGLQFLFEYFSETQRNKGNFPGRFSGRQFSNSRSEMNVSTLELGDSALYLCASSLSGLWDYEQYFGPGTRLTVT.